The next 24 T cell receptor beta chains were all read from a single sample in a study of tumor and adjacent non-tumor tissue in lung cancer. TCRbeta libraries were built with three rounds of nested PCR, modified from ARM-PCR. One entry per CDR3 protein results from TCRdb running MiXCR on the multiplex PCR reads. Among some 73,000 distinct CDR3 sequences listed, roughly 80% were seen once. RNA was extracted from bulk tissue without any cell sorting. The normal lung tissue was taken more than 3 cm from the tumor edge. The specimen sequenced was distant non-tumor lung tissue. All receptors derive from a man in his fifties or sixties with non-small cell lung cancer.

Remarks on this clonotype: Mismatch with germline at one junction end may stem from a read error. V is TRBV11-3 and J is TRBJ2-5; D is ambiguous. There are 11 residues in the CDR3. Germline V gene data show CDR1 as SGHNT and CDR2 as YENEEA. The CDR3 reads CARVYQETQFF. Here the CDR3 DNA reads TGTGCCAGGGTGTACCAAGAGACCCAATTCTTC.

Only a few counts were recorded for this clonotype. Given a much more abundant clone one base away, this may be a read error. J is TRBJ1-2 and V is TRBV28; tentatively, D is TRBD1 (5 bases). This CDR3 has 16 residues. Germline V gene data show CDR1 as MDHEN and CDR2 as SYDVKM. V was trimmed by 8 bases and J by 5 bases, leaving 24 bases between them. Here the CDR3 DNA reads TGTGCCAGCTTTAGTTCCGGGACTGTGGTGGATTATGGCTACACCTTC. Translated: CASFSSGTVVDYGYTF.

As for this clonotype: This sequence may be a read error, since a much larger clone differs from it by one base. The chain is built from TRBV6-2 or TRBV6-3 and TRBJ1-3; D call uncertain. CDR1 MNHEY and CDR2 SVGEGT come from the germline V gene. Trimming took off 11 bases at V and 0 bases at J, with 14 bases between the two ends. The CDR3 totals 14 residues. This chain's CDR3 is CAARDVSSGNTIYF. The CDR3 DNA reads as TGTGCCGCTCGGGATGTCAGCTCTGGAAACACCATATATTTT.

As to this clonotype: As the CDR3 is not closed by the conserved phenylalanine or tryptophan, this likely results from a read error. V usage is TRBV6-5 and J usage is TRBJ2-7, with a weak D call TRBD2 (6 bases). In germline, CDR1 is MNHEY, CDR2 SVGAGI. The CDR3 extends over 14 amino acids. V was shortened by 9 bases and J by 6 bases, with 21 bases between the two germline ends. In nucleotides, the CDR3 is TGTGCCAGTAGTGCCCGGGACTCTTGGGGCGAGCAGTACTAC. It translates to CASSARDSWGEQYY.

This clonotype was counted between two and nine times. V is TRBV6-8 and J is TRBJ2-3, with unresolved D. This CDR3 region has 11 residues. Germline V gene sequence: CDR1 MNHGY, CDR2 SAAAGT. The CDR3 DNA reads as TGTGTCGGCTGTTGGGCAGATACGCAGTATTTT. Protein: CVGCWADTQYF.

This clonotype was counted at least ten times. The rearrangement joins TRBV20-1 to TRBJ2-3, with 8 positions matching TRBD2. CDR1 is DFQATT, CDR2 SNEGSKA, per germline (reference sequence). V was clipped by 6 bases and J by 2 bases; unmatched bases: 4. The CDR3 contains 13 residues. The CDR3 nucleotides read TGCAGTGCCTTAGCGGGACCCACAGATACGCAGTATTTT. Translation gives CSALAGPTDTQYF.

This chain links TRBV11-3 with TRBJ1-1; D call uncertain. Trimming stripped 4 bases from V and 5 bases from J, with 14 bases between. The CDR3 is made up of 14 amino acids. In germline, CDR1 is SGHNT, CDR2 YENEEA. CDR3 region: CASSSHKRQTEAFF. For the CDR3, the DNA is TGTGCCAGCAGCTCGCACAAACGTCAGACTGAAGCTTTCTTT.

The chain employs TRBV29-1 and TRBJ1-1; D gene ambiguous. The CDR3 is 12 residues long. CDR1 and CDR2 (germline): SQVTM, ANQGSEA. V was shortened by 7 bases and J by 6 bases, with 15 bases between the two germline ends. In nucleotides, the CDR3 is TGCAGCGCTGATGGTAGATCCGCTGAAGCTTTCTTT. Translating it yields CSADGRSAEAFF.

Comments on this clonotype: This CDR3 fails to terminate in the conserved phenylalanine or tryptophan, so it likely reflects a read error. The genes are TRBV11-3 and TRBJ2-5; D gene uncertain. The CDR3 extends over 13 amino acids. In germline, CDR1 is SGHNT, CDR2 YENEEA. The CDR3 protein is CASRFTEEEAQYS. In DNA form, the CDR3 reads TGTGCCAGCAGATTTACCGAGGAAGAGGCCCAGTACTCC.

With regard to this clonotype: The conserved phenylalanine or tryptophan normally closing the CDR3 is absent here, so this likely arose from a read error. The chain carries TRBV4-1 and TRBJ2-2, with D hard to call. In germline, CDR1 is MGHRA, CDR2 YSYEKL. The CDR3 contains 13 residues. The chain's CDR3 is CANSQIQTGELFS. CDR3 in DNA: TGCGCCAACAGCCAGATACAAACCGGGGAGCTGTTTTCT.

The chain carries TRBV30 and TRBJ2-5; D possibly uses TRBD1 or TRBD2 (5 bases each). The CDR3 length is 15 residues. Germline V gene data show CDR1 as GTSNPN and CDR2 as SVGIG (reference sequence). Trimming shortened V by 6 bases and J by 5 bases, and 22 bases separated the two germline ends. In DNA, the CDR3 is TGTGCCTGTAGGGACGTGGGCGGAGAATCCGAGACCCAGTACTTC. Protein sequence: CACRDVGGESETQYF. The entire variable domain, with the rest obtained from reference TRBV30 and TRBJ2-5, is as follows: SQTIHQWPATLVQPVGSPLSLECTVEGTSNPNLYWYRQAAGRGLQLLFYSVGIGQISSEVPQNLSASRPQDRQFILSSKKLLLSDSGFYLCACRDVGGESETQYFGPGTRLLVL.

Points on this clonotype: Possible read error: a much larger clone is one base away. The rearrangement joins TRBV7-9 to TRBJ1-1; D call uncertain. Germline values: CDR1 SEHNR, CDR2 FQNEAQ (reference sequence). There are 15 residues in the CDR3. The CDR3 bases are TGTGCCAGCAGCCTCCGGGAGCTTCGGAACACTGAAGCTTTATTT. Translating it yields CASSLRELRNTEALF.

As to this clonotype: The junction departs from the called germline gene at one end, perhaps through a read error. The V gene is TRBV11-2, the J gene TRBJ2-3; the D is unclear. From germline, CDR1 is SGHAT and CDR2 FQNNGV. The CDR3 has 12 amino acids. In nucleotides, the CDR3 is TGTGCAAGCATCTTGAGCACAGATACTCAGTATTTT. Translating gives CASILSTDTQYF.

Comments on this clonotype: One junction end disagrees with the germline gene, perhaps due to a read error. V gene TRBV4-3 combines with J gene TRBJ1-1; the D is unclear. The CDR3 contains 17 residues. Germline CDR1 is LGHNA and CDR2 is YSLEER. CDR3 sequence: CAISQDVPGSSVTEVFF. In DNA form, the CDR3 reads TGCGCCATCAGCCAAGACGTTCCGGGCAGTTCGGTCACTGAAGTTTTCTTT.

Worth noting for this clonotype: One end of the junction varies from germline; a read error may be responsible. This chain joins TRBV11-1 and TRBJ2-5, with D possibly TRBD2 on 5 matching bases. This CDR3 contains 13 residues. The germline V gene has CDR1 SGHAT and CDR2 FQDESV (reference sequence). The CDR3 nucleotides are TGTGCCAGCATCTTAGCGACCGGAGGGACCCAGTACTTC. Translation: CASILATGGTQYF.

The chain employs TRBV20-1 and TRBJ1-5, with unresolved D. V gave up 4 bases and J gave up 4 bases, with 17 bases separating them. Per the germline V gene, CDR1 is DFQATT and CDR2 is SNEGSKA (reference sequence). The CDR3 contains 15 residues. CDR3 sequence (DNA): TGCAGTGCTATGAGGTCCAGTCATAGTAATCAGCCCCAGCATTTT. It is translated as CSAMRSSHSNQPQHF.

Note on this clonotype: The germline gene is not matched at one end of the junction; a read error may be the cause. The genes are TRBV28 and TRBJ2-7; D is undetermined. The CDR3 extends over 14 amino acids. Germline values: CDR1 MDHEN, CDR2 SYDVKM. CDR3 bases: TGTGCCAGCAGACCAACCGGAGTCTCCTACGAGCAGCACTTC. The encoded protein is CASRPTGVSYEQHF.

Concerning this clonotype itself: One junction end disagrees with the germline gene, perhaps due to a read error. The rearrangement links TRBV4-2 to TRBJ2-5; 13 bases fit TRBD2. CDR3 length: 15 residues. The germline gives CDR1 LGHNA, CDR2 YNFKEQ. The CDR3 loop reads CASSQLAGGQEAQYF. The CDR3, as DNA: TGTGCAAGCAGCCAACTAGCGGGGGGGCAAGAGGCCCAGTACTTC.

This clonotype was seen many times. The rearrangement uses TRBV29-1 and TRBJ2-3, with TRBD2 identical over 10 bases. There are 14 residues in the CDR3. V lost 5 bases, J lost 4 bases, and 6 bases stayed unmatched. The germline V gene has CDR1 SQVTM and CDR2 ANQGSEA. CDR3 DNA: TGCAGCGTTTCTAGCGGGAGAGAGTCAGATACGCAGTATTTT. Its translation is CSVSSGRESDTQYF.

About this clonotype: This may arise from a read error, as a much more abundant clone is one base away. For the CDR3, the DNA is TGTGCCAGCAGCTTGGCAAAGGGGGCGAACACCGGGGAGCTGTTTTTT. Translation gives CASSLAKGANTGELFF. J is TRBJ2-2 and V is TRBV5-4, with a weak D call TRBD1 (6 bases). This CDR3 has 16 amino acids. Deletions cut 0 bases from V and 0 bases from J, with 9 bases between. Germline-derived CDR1 and CDR2 are SGHNT and YYREEE (reference sequence).

The V gene is TRBV12-3 or TRBV12-4, the J gene TRBJ1-1; TRBD1 is a possible D gene (5 bases). This CDR3 region has 15 residues. Between the trimmed V and J ends, which lost 6 bases and 4 bases, there was a span of 18 bases. The CDR3 loop reads CASRGTQAQGTEAFF. The CDR3 region has the DNA TGTGCCAGCAGGGGGACTCAAGCGCAGGGCACTGAAGCTTTCTTT.

This clonotype turned up a few times. At one of its ends the junction is not consistent with the germline gene, which may arise from a read error. V is TRBV20-1 and J is TRBJ2-3; possible D gene TRBD2, 7 bases. This CDR3 contains 14 residues. CDR1 and CDR2 (germline): DFQATT, SNEGSKA (reference sequence). This CDR3 is CSVSDIRGADTQYF. The CDR3 DNA follows: TGCAGTGTCTCGGACATCCGGGGGGCAGATACACAGTATTTT.

To note about this clonotype: The junction differs from germline at one of its ends, possibly a read error. The rearrangement joins TRBV11-2 to TRBJ1-2, with 8 bases identical to TRBD1. Germline V gene sequence: CDR1 SGHAT, CDR2 FQNNGV. The CDR3 consists of 13 residues. The CDR3 is CSSRGPLDYGYTF. In DNA form, the CDR3 reads TGTTCCAGCAGGGGGCCGTTGGATTATGGCTACACCTTC.

Concerning this clonotype itself: An end of the junction does not agree with germline; a read error may underlie this. The chain carries TRBV2 and TRBJ2-2; D is possibly TRBD1 or TRBD2 (5 bases each). This CDR3 is 15 amino acids long. Germline V gene lookup returns CDR1 SNHLY and CDR2 FYNNEI. In DNA, the CDR3 is TGTGCCAGCAGTTGGCTGGGGATGAACACCGGGGACCTGTTTTTT. Protein product: CASSWLGMNTGDLFF.